The 16 T cell receptor beta chains listed next were all sequenced from one sample in a study of molecular identifiers for immune sequencing clone quantification. TCRdb re-called the PCR reads through MiXCR, storing one row per CDR3 protein. In the table there are tens of thousands of distinct CDR3 sequences, roughly a fifth of which are singletons. The material sequenced was naive CD8+ T cells from blood, with Jurkat cell RNA spiked in. As to subset: FACS-sorted CD8+CD4-CCR7+CD45RA+ naive T cells. Source of these receptors: a human donor in good health. Some libraries in this study had Jurkat cell RNA spiked in.

This clonotype appeared many times. The gene calls are TRBV29-1 and TRBJ2-2; no firm D call. V was cut by 1 base and J by 4 bases, with 7 bases left in between. Germline V gene data show CDR1 as SQVTM and CDR2 as ANQGSEA. This CDR3 comprises 13 residues. The CDR3 reads CSVEGASTGELFF. Here the CDR3 DNA reads TGCAGCGTTGAAGGGGCCAGCACCGGGGAGCTGTTTTTT.

Ten or more counts support this clonotype. This chain connects TRBV12-3 or TRBV12-4 to TRBJ1-1; D is undetermined. The CDR3 runs 13 residues. The V gene lost 3 bases and the J gene lost 5 bases, with 10 bases spanning the gap. CDR3 bases: TGTGCCAGCAGTTTTGGGGTATTAACTGAAGCTTTCTTT. Protein product: CASSFGVLTEAFF.

This clonotype was detected many times. The chain uses TRBV29-1 and TRBJ1-1; D not resolved. Trimming took off 6 bases at V and 0 bases at J, with 11 bases between the two ends. Germline CDR1 is SQVTM and CDR2 is ANQGSEA. The length of the CDR3 is 13 residues. CDR3 region: CSVRPGMNTEAFF. In nucleotides, the CDR3 is TGCAGCGTACGACCGGGCATGAACACTGAAGCTTTCTTT. Variable domain in full (rest from reference TRBV29-1 and TRBJ1-1): SAVISQKPSRDICQRGTSLTIQCQVDSQVTMMFWYRQQPGQSLTLIATANQGSEATYESGFVIDKFPISRPNLTFSTLTVSNMSPEDSSIYLCSVRPGMNTEAFFGQGTRLTVV.

This clonotype came up many times. Here the CDR3 DNA reads TGTGCCAGCAGCGTAGACGGGACAACTAATGAAAAACTGTTTTTT. Protein product: CASSVDGTTNEKLFF. The rearrangement links TRBV9 to TRBJ1-4; D gene ambiguous. This CDR3 contains 15 residues. The ends were cut back, 0 bases at V and 0 bases at J, with 6 bases in the middle. Germline CDR1 and CDR2: SGDLS and YYNGEE.

The chain recombines TRBV19 with TRBJ2-3, with 7 positions matching TRBD2. Germline V CDR1 and CDR2: LNHDA, SQIVND (reference sequence). CDR3 length: 17 amino acids. J lost 2 bases, V lost 5 bases, and 13 bases had no gene match. As DNA, the CDR3 is TGTGCCAGTAGTGGTAGGCTAGCGGAGCCCTTCACAGATACGCAGTATTTT. Its translation: CASSGRLAEPFTDTQYF. Full variable domain (missing parts from reference TRBV19 and TRBJ2-3): DGGITQSPKYLFRKEGQNVTLSCEQNLNHDAMYWYRQDPGQGLRLIYYSQIVNDFQKGDIAEGYSVSREKKESFPLTVTSAQKNPTAFYLCASSGRLAEPFTDTQYFGPGTRLTVL.

This clonotype was observed many times. The gene calls are TRBV6-2 or TRBV6-3 and TRBJ1-4; D is ambiguous. The length of the CDR3 is 15 residues. Trimming shortened V by 2 bases and J by 6 bases, and 13 bases separated the two germline ends. The germline gives CDR1 MNHEY, CDR2 SVGEGT. The CDR3 bases are TGTGCCAGCAGTTACCTGCGGGGAGTCGATGAAAAACTGTTTTTT. It specifies CASSYLRGVDEKLFF.

The table lists this clonotype with many counts. This chain connects TRBV13 to TRBJ2-3; D call uncertain. The V gene lost 2 bases and the J gene lost 2 bases, with 8 bases spanning the gap. Germline V gene lookup returns CDR1 PRHDT and CDR2 FYEKMQ (reference sequence). This CDR3 is built from 14 residues. This CDR3 is CASSLKQSTDTQYF. The DNA for the CDR3 is TGTGCCAGCAGCTTAAAACAGTCCACAGATACGCAGTATTTT.

Ten or more counts support this clonotype. This rearrangement joins TRBV19 to TRBJ1-5; D might be TRBD1 (5 bases). This CDR3 has 17 amino acids. Trimming took 3 bases from V and 2 from J, leaving 17 bases between them. Germline V gives CDR1 LNHDA, CDR2 SQIVND (reference sequence). The CDR3 nucleotides are TGTGCCAGTAGTATGGGACCCCGAGGTGTCGGCAATCAGCCCCAGCATTTT. It encodes CASSMGPRGVGNQPQHF.

This clonotype was picked up many times. The chain is built from TRBV5-6 and TRBJ2-7; perhaps TRBD1 as D (5 bases). This CDR3 is 13 amino acids long. Germline V gene lookup returns CDR1 SGHDT and CDR2 YYEEEE. Trimming left V 4 bases short and J 2 bases short, with 10 bases between. This chain's CDR3 is CASSGPGTYEQYF. As DNA, the CDR3 is TGTGCCAGCAGCGGCCCAGGGACCTACGAGCAGTACTTC.

There are many counts of this clonotype. The CDR3 DNA follows: TGCGCCAGCAGCCACAGGACAGGATCCTACGAGCAGTACTTC. Amino acids: CASSHRTGSYEQYF. V gene TRBV4-1 combines with J gene TRBJ2-7, with TRBD1 matching 7 bases. Germline V gene sequence: CDR1 MGHRA, CDR2 YSYEKL. This CDR3 contains 14 residues. Trimming removed 3 bases from V and 1 base from J; junction bases left unmatched: 3.

The table lists this clonotype with many counts. The chain combines TRBV4-1 with TRBJ2-1; 9 nucleotides match TRBD1. Germline CDR1 and CDR2: MGHRA and YSYEKL. The CDR3 covers 16 residues. The J segment lost 5 bases and the V segment lost 3 bases, leaving 8 bases of the junction unmatched. The CDR3 is CASSHTPGQGDNEQFF. The CDR3 nucleotides are TGCGCCAGCAGCCACACTCCGGGACAGGGCGACAATGAGCAGTTCTTC.

This clonotype came up many times. The chain recombines TRBV4-1 with TRBJ1-1, with D perhaps matching TRBD1 (5 bases). V lost 1 base to trimming and J lost 6 bases, with 18 bases between them. The CDR3 loop spans 16 amino acids. Germline CDR1 reads MGHRA; CDR2 reads YSYEKL. The CDR3 DNA is TGCGCCAGCAGCCAAGCCGTGGGCAGGGAGGATCCTGAAGCTTTCTTT. Protein product: CASSQAVGREDPEAFF.

Many counts were recorded for this clonotype. The rearrangement uses TRBV5-5 and TRBJ2-3, with 8 bases that match TRBD1. Germline V CDR1 and CDR2: SGHKS, YYEKEE (reference sequence). The length of the CDR3 is 14 residues. V was clipped by 5 bases and J by 3 bases; unmatched bases: 5. CDR3 nucleotide sequence: TGTGCCAGCAGTTCTGGACAGGGTACAGATACGCAGTATTTT. Its translation: CASSSGQGTDTQYF.

This clonotype was seen repeatedly, ten times or more. V is TRBV7-6 and J is TRBJ2-5; the match to TRBD1 covers 7 bases. The CDR3 covers 16 residues. J lost 0 bases, V lost 1 base, and 5 bases had no gene match. Germline V gene lookup returns CDR1 SGHVS and CDR2 FNYEAQ. The CDR3 nucleotides are TGTGCCAGCAGCTTAGAGACAGGGCCCCACCAAGAGACCCAGTACTTC. Its translation: CASSLETGPHQETQYF. Based on the CDR3 plus reference TRBV7-6 and TRBJ2-5, the full variable domain is GAGVSQSPRYKVTKRGQDVALRCDPISGHVSLYWYRQALGQGPEFLTYFNYEAQQDKSGLPNDRFSAERPEGSISTLTIQRTEQRDSAMYRCASSLETGPHQETQYFGPGTRLLVL.

This clonotype was seen at least ten times. The V gene is TRBV7-9, the J gene TRBJ1-5; TRBD1 agrees at 8 bases. The CDR3 is 15 residues long. The germline gives CDR1 SEHNR, CDR2 FQNEAQ (reference sequence). V was clipped by 3 bases and J by 6 bases; unmatched bases: 7. DNA of the CDR3: TGTGCCAGCAGCTTGGACAGGGAATTTGGTCAGCCCCAGCATTTT. Its translation: CASSLDREFGQPQHF.

There are many counts of this clonotype. This rearrangement joins TRBV4-3 to TRBJ2-3, with D tentatively TRBD1 (6 bases). V shed 0 bases and J shed 3 bases, with 13 bases lying between them. CDR3 size: 16 residues. Germline V gene sequence: CDR1 LGHNA, CDR2 YSLEER. The CDR3 region is CASSQDTGKSTDTQYF. CDR3 nucleotides: TGCGCCAGCAGCCAAGATACAGGGAAGTCAACAGATACGCAGTATTTT.